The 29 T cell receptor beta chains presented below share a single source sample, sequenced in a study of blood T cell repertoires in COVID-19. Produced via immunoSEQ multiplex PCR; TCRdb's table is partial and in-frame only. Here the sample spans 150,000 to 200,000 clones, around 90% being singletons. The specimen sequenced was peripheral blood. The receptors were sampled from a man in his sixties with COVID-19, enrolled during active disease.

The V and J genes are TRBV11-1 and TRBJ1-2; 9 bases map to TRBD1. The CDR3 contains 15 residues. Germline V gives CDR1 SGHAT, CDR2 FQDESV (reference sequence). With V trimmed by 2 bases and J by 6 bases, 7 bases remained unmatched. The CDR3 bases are TGTGCCAGCAGCTTAAATTACGGGACAGGGAATGGCTACACCTTC. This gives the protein CASSLNYGTGNGYTF.

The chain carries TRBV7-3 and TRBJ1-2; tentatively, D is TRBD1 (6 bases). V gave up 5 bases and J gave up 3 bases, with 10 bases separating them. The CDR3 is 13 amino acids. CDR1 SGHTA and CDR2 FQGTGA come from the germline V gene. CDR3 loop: CASSPEGDYGYTF. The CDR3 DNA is TGTGCCAGCAGCCCCGAGGGGGACTATGGCTACACCTTC.

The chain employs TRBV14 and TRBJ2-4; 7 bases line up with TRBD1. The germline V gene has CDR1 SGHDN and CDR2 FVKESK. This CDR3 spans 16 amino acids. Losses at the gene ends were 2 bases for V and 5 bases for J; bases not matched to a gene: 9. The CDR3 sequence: CASSQRQGIRQNIQYF. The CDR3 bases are TGTGCCAGCAGCCAAAGACAGGGTATTCGACAAAACATTCAGTACTTC. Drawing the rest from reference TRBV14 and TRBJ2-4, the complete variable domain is EAGVTQFPSHSVIEKGQTVTLRCDPISGHDNLYWYRRVMGKEIKFLLHFVKESKQDESGMPNNRFLAERTGGTYSTLKVQPAELEDSGVYFCASSQRQGIRQNIQYFGAGTRLSVL.

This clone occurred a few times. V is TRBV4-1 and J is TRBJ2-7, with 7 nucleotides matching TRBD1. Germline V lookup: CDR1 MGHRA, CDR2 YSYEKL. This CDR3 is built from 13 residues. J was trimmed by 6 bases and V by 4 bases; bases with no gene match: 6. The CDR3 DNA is TGCGCCAGCAGCCTCCAGGGGGTCCCCGAGCAGTACTTC. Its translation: CASSLQGVPEQYF.

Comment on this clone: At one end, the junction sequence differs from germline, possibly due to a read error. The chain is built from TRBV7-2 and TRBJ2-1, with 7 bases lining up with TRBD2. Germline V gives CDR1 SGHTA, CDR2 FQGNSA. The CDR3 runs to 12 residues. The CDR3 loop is CASSLALAGVIF. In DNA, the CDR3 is TGTGCCAGCAGCTTAGCGCTTGCGGGAGTGATCTTC.

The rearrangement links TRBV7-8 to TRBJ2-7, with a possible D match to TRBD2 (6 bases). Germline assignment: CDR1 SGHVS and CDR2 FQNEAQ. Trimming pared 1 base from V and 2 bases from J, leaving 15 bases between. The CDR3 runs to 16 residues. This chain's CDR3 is CASSLEDAGPPYEQYF. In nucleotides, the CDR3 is TGTGCCAGCAGCTTAGAAGACGCGGGACCCCCCTACGAGCAGTACTTC. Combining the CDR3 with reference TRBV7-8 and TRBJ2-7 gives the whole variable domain GAGVSQSPRYKVAKRGQDVALRCDPISGHVSLFWYQQALGQGPEFLTYFQNEAQLDKSGLPSDRFFAERPEGSVSTLKIQRTQQEDSAVYLCASSLEDAGPPYEQYFGPGTRLTVT.

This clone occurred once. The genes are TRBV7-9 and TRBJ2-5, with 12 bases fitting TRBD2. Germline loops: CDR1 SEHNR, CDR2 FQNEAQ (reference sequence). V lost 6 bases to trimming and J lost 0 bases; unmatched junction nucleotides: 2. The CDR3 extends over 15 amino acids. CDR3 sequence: CASRRLAGDQETQYF. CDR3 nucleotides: TGTGCCAGCAGGCGACTAGCGGGGGACCAAGAGACCCAGTACTTC.

The CDR3 is CASSQPGTGIYEQYF. CDR3 sequence (DNA): TGTGCCAGCAGCCAACCCGGGACAGGGATATACGAGCAGTACTTC. The rearrangement uses TRBV14 and TRBJ2-7; 9 nucleotides line up with TRBD1. CDR1 SGHDN and CDR2 FVKESK come from the germline V gene. This CDR3 is 15 amino acids long. The J segment lost 4 bases and the V segment lost 2 bases, leaving 6 bases of the junction unmatched.

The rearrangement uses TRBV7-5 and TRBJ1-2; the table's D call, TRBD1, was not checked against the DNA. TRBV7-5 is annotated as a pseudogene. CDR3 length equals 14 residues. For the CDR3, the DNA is TGTGCCAGAAGCTCGAGGGACAGGGTATATGGCTACACCTTC. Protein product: CARSSRDRVYGYTF.

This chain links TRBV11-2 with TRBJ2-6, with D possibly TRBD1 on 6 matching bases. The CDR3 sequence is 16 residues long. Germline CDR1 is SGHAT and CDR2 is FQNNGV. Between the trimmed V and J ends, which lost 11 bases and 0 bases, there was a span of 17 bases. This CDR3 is CALRSQGVSGANVLTF. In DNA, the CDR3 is TGTGCCTTACGTTCACAGGGAGTCTCTGGGGCCAACGTCCTGACTTTC.

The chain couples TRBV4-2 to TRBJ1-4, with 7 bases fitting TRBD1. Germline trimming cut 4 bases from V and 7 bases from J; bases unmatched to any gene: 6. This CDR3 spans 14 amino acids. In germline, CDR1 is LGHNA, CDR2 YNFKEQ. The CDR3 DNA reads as TGTGCCAGCAGCCGGCAGGGGGACGGTGAAAAACTGTTTTTT. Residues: CASSRQGDGEKLFF.

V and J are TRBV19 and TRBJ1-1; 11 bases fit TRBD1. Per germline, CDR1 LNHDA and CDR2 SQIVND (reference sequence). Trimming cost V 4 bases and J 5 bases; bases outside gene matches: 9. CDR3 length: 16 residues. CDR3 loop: CASSKGTGGSGTEAFF. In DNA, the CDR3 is TGTGCCAGTAGTAAAGGGACAGGGGGTTCAGGGACTGAAGCTTTCTTT.

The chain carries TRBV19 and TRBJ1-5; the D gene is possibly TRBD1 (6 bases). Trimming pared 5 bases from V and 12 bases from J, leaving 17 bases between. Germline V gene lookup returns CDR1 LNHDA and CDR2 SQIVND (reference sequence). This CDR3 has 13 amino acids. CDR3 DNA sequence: TGTGCCAGTAGTCCTATTGGGACAACTATCCAGCATTTT. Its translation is CASSPIGTTIQHF.

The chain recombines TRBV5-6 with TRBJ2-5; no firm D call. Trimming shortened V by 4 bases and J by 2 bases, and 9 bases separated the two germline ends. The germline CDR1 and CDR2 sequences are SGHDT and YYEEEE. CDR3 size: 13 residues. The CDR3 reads CASSPLEQETQYF. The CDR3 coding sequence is TGTGCCAGCAGCCCGCTGGAGCAAGAGACCCAGTACTTC. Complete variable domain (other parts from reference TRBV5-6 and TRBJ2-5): DAGVTQSPTHLIKTRGQQVTLRCSPKSGHDTVSWYQQALGQGPQFIFQYYEEEERQRGNFPDRFSGHQFPNYSSELNVNALLLGDSALYLCASSPLEQETQYFGPGTRLLVL.

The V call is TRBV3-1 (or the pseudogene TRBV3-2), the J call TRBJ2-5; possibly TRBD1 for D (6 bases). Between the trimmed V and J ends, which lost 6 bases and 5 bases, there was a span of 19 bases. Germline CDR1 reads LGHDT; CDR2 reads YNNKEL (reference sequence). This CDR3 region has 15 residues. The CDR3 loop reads CASREQGTGRETQYF. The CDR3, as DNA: TGTGCCAGCAGAGAACAGGGTACCGGCCGTGAGACCCAGTACTTC.

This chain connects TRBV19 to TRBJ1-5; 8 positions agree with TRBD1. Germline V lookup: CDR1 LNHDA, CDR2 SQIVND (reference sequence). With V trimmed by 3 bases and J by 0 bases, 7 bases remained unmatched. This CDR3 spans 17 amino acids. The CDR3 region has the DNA TGTGCCAGTAGTATCGATGACAGGGGACTTAGCAATCAGCCCCAGCATTTT. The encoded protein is CASSIDDRGLSNQPQHF.

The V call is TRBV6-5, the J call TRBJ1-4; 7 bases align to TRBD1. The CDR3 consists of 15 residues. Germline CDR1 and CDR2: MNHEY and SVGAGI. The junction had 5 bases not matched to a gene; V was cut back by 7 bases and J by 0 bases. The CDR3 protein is CASTTGDSTNEKLFF. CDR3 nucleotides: TGTGCCAGCACTACAGGGGATTCAACTAATGAAAAACTGTTTTTT.

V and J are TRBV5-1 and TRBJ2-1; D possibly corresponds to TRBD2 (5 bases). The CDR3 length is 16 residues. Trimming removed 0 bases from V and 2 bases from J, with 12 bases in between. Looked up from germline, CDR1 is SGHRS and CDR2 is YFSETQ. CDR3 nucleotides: TGCGCCAGCAGCTTGGTTTCCGGGGTTCCCTACAATGAGCAGTTCTTC. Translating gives CASSLVSGVPYNEQFF.

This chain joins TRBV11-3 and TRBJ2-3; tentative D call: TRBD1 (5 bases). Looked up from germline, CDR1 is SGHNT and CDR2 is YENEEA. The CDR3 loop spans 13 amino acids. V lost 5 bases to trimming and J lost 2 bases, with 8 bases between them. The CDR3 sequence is CASSHGHTDTQYF. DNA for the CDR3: TGTGCCAGCAGCCACGGACACACAGATACGCAGTATTTT. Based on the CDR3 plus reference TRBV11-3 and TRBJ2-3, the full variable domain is EAGVVQSPRYKIIEKKQPVAFWCNPISGHNTLYWYLQNLGQGPELLIRYENEEAVDDSQLPKDRFSAERLKGVDSTLKIQPAELGDSAVYLCASSHGHTDTQYFGPGTRLTVL.

In DNA form, the CDR3 reads TGTGCCAGCAGCCCTCCCCTAGGGACAGCTAATTCACCCCTCCACTTT. Translated, it gives CASSPPLGTANSPLHF. The chain joins TRBV7-2 to TRBJ1-6; 7 bases are a match to TRBD1. The CDR3 sequence is 16 residues long. V shed 5 bases, J shed 6 bases, and the junction held 10 bases outside the gene matches. In germline, CDR1 is SGHTA, CDR2 FQGNSA.

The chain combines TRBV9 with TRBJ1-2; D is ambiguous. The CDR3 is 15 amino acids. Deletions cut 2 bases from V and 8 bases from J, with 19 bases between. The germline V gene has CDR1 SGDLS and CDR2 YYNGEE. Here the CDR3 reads CASSVLPGEGTGYTF. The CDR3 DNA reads TGTGCCAGCAGCGTCCTCCCTGGGGAGGGAACGGGCTACACCTTC. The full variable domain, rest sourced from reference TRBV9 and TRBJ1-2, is DSGVTQTPKHLITATGQRVTLRCSPRSGDLSVYWYQQSLDQGLQFLIQYYNGEERAKGNILERFSAQQFPDLHSELNLSSLELGDSALYFCASSVLPGEGTGYTFGSGTRLTVV.

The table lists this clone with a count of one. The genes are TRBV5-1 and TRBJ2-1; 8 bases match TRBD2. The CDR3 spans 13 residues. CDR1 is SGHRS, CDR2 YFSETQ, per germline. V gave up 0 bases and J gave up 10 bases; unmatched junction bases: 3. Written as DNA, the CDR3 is TGCGCCAGCAGCTTGGGGTTAGCGGGAGAGCAGTTCTTC. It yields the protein CASSLGLAGEQFF. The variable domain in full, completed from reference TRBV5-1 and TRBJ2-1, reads KAGVTQTPRYLIKTRGQQVTLSCSPISGHRSVSWYQQTPGQGLQFLFEYFSETQRNKGNFPGRFSGRQFSNSRSEMNVSTLELGDSALYLCASSLGLAGEQFFGPGTRLTVL.

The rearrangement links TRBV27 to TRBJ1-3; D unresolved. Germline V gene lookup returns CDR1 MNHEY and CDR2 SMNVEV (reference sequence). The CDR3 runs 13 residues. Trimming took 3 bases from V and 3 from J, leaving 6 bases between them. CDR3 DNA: TGTGCCAGCAGTTTGACGGGTGGAAACACCATATATTTT. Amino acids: CASSLTGGNTIYF.

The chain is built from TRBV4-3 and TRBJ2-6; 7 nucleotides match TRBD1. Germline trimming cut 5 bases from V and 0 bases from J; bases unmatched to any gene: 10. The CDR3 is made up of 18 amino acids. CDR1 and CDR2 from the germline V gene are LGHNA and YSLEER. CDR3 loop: CASSAGTALISGANVLTF. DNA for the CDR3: TGCGCCAGCAGCGCCGGGACAGCTCTTATCTCTGGGGCCAACGTCCTGACTTTC.

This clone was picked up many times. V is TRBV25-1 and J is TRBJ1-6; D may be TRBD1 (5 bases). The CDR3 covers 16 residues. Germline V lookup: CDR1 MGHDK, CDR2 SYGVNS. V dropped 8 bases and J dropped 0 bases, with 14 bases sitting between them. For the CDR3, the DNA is TGTGCCAGCGCCGGGTCAGGGAACTCCTATAATTCACCCCTCCACTTT. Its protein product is CASAGSGNSYNSPLHF.

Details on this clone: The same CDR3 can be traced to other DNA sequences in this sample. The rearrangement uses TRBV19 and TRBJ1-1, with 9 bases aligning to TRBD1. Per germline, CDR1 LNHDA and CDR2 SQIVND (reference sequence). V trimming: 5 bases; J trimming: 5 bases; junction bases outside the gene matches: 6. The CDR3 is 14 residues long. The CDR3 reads CASSLDRGRTEAFF. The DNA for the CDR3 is TGTGCCAGTAGTTTGGACAGGGGTAGGACTGAAGCTTTCTTT. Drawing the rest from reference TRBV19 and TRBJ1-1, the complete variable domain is DGGITQSPKYLFRKEGQNVTLSCEQNLNHDAMYWYRQDPGQGLRLIYYSQIVNDFQKGDIAEGYSVSREKKESFPLTVTSAQKNPTAFYLCASSLDRGRTEAFFGQGTRLTVV.

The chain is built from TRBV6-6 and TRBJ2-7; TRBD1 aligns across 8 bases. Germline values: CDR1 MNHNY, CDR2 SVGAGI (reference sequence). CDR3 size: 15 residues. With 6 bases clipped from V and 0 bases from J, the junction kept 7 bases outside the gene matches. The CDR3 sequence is CASRPRQGFSYEQYF. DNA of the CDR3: TGTGCCAGCAGACCTAGACAGGGGTTCTCCTACGAGCAGTACTTC.

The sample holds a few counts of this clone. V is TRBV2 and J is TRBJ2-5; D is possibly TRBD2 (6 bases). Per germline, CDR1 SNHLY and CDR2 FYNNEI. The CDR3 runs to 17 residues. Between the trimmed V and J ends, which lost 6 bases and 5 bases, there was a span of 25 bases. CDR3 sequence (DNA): TGTGCCAGCAGCCCAACGGGGGTTTTAAGCCCATGGGAGACCCAGTACTTC. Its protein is CASSPTGVLSPWETQYF. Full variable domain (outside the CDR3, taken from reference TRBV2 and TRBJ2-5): EPEVTQTPSHQVTQMGQEVILRCVPISNHLYFYWYRQILGQKVEFLVSFYNNEISEKSEIFDDQFSVERPDGSNFTLKIRSTKLEDSAMYFCASSPTGVLSPWETQYFGPGTRLLVL.

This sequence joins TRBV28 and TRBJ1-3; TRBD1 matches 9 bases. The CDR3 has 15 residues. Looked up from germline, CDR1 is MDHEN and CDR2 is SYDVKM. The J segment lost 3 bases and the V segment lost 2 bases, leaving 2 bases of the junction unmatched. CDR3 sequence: CASSLGTGNGNTIYF. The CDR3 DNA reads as TGTGCCAGCAGTTTAGGGACAGGGAATGGAAACACCATATATTTT.